A selection of T cell receptor beta chains follows, all from one sample in a study of Ad26.COV2.S vaccination and SARS-CoV-2 variants. Here immunoSEQ multiplex PCR was the method, and the copy in TCRdb shows in-frame clones only, minus some. The sample lists roughly 240,000 clones, more than 75% occurring once. Sequenced material: peripheral blood, taken in a trial of Ad26.COV2.S vaccine versus placebo. Source of these receptors: a person between 18 and 65 years old who received the Ad26.COV2.S COVID-19 vaccine or a placebo. Both conserved end residues are part of each CDR3. Each record gives: V gene, D gene, J gene, clone size, CDR3 protein, CDR3 DNA. A D gene is named only where the DNA matches it firmly. Not every row has a clone size; where given, it reads once, few, many or a size class.

>TRBV6-5|TRBD2|TRBJ2-1|.
CACISGGDGNEQFF
TGTGCCTGCATTAGCGGGGGGGATGGAAATGAGCAGTTCTTC
>TRBV5-1|TRBD2|TRBJ2-3|.
CASSLRLALDTQYF
TGCGCCAGCAGCTTGCGACTAGCATTAGATACGCAGTATTTT
>TRBV27|.|TRBJ2-2|once
CASSLSGNTGELFF
TGTGCCAGCAGTTTGAGCGGAAACACCGGGGAGCTGTTTTTT
>TRBV19|TRBD2|TRBJ2-3|.
CASSTMTSGREDTQYF
TGTGCCAGTAGTACGATGACTAGCGGGAGGGAGGATACGCAGTATTTT
>TRBV6-5|TRBD1|TRBJ1-2|.
CASSYSAQGANYGYTF
TGTGCCAGCAGTTACTCGGCGCAGGGGGCAAACTATGGCTACACCTTC
>TRBV28|TRBD1|TRBJ1-1|few
CASSLTGVNTEAFF
TGTGCCAGCAGTTTAACAGGGGTGAACACTGAAGCTTTCTTT
>TRBV2|.|TRBJ2-7|.
CASGSSAYEQYF
TGTGCCAGCGGGTCTAGTGCCTACGAGCAGTACTTC
>TRBV28|TRBD1|TRBJ1-5|few
CASSSRDRASNQPQHF
TGTGCCAGCAGCAGCCGGGACAGGGCTAGCAATCAGCCCCAGCATTTT
>TRBV3-1/TRBV3-2|.|TRBJ2-1|.
CASSQADSTLYNEQFF
TGTGCCAGCAGCCAAGCTGACAGCACCCTTTACAATGAGCAGTTCTTC
>TRBV6-5|TRBD1|TRBJ1-2|.
CASGPGQSNYGYTF
TGTGCCAGCGGACCGGGACAGAGTAACTATGGCTACACCTTC
>TRBV6-5|TRBD1|TRBJ2-3|.
CASSFTGGADTQYF
TGTGCCAGCAGTTTCACAGGGGGCGCAGATACGCAGTATTTT